Listed below are T cell receptor beta chains from one sample, sequenced in a study of low-dose radiotherapy and immunotherapy resistance in tumors. A single record per CDR3 protein comes from TCRdb applying MiXCR to the reads. The sample has around 99,000 distinct CDR3 sequences; 9.4% are singletons. The sample consisted of PBMCs, taken before treatment. The receptor set was obtained from a male donor with prostate cancer. The CDR3 runs from the conserved cysteine through the conserved F or W. A D gene is named only where the DNA matches it firmly. Clone size, where shown, is once, few, many, or a class for clones that have expanded.

j_gene | v_gene | d_gene | abundance | CDR3aa | CDR3nt
TRBJ2-1 | TRBV6-6 | NA | NA | CASSPKRQFEQFF | TGTGCCAGCAGTCCCAAGAGACAGTTCGAGCAGTTCTTC
TRBJ2-1 | TRBV11-3 | TRBD1 | many | CASSLSQGANEQFF | TGTGCCAGCAGCTTAAGTCAGGGGGCCAATGAGCAGTTCTTC
TRBJ2-2 | TRBV4-1 | NA | NA | CASSQGFGNTGELFF | TGCGCCAGCAGCCAAGGTTTCGGGAACACCGGGGAGCTGTTTTTT
TRBJ2-2 | TRBV6-5 | NA | many | CASSYSLNRNTGELFF | TGTGCCAGCAGTTACTCGTTGAACAGGAACACCGGGGAGCTGTTTTTT
TRBJ2-5 | TRBV7-7 | NA | many | CASSQTQQETQYF | TGTGCCAGCAGCCAGACTCAGCAAGAGACCCAGTACTTC
TRBJ2-5 | TRBV7-2 | TRBD1 | many | CASSLDRGSETQYF | TGTGCCAGCAGCTTGGACAGGGGATCAGAGACCCAGTACTTC
TRBJ2-2 | TRBV10-3 | NA | NA | CAISESILAANTGELFF | TGTGCCATCAGTGAGTCGATCCTGGCGGCGAACACCGGGGAGCTGTTTTTT
TRBJ2-1 | TRBV19 | NA | many | CASSIGSWGNYNEQFF | TGTGCCAGTAGTATCGGGAGCTGGGGCAACTACAATGAGCAGTTCTTC
TRBJ2-3 | TRBV19 | TRBD2 | many | CASSTPRAGVADTQYF | TGTGCCAGTAGTACCCCCCGGGCGGGAGTGGCAGATACGCAGTATTTT
TRBJ2-7 | TRBV4-3 | NA | many | CASSQDLGSNYEQYF | TGCGCCAGCAGCCAAGATCTTGGCTCGAACTACGAGCAGTACTTC
TRBJ2-2 | TRBV20-1 | NA | many | CSALPPGPSRNTGELFF | TGCAGTGCGCTACCCCCGGGACCCTCACGGAACACCGGGGAGCTGTTTTTT
TRBJ2-1 | TRBV3-1 | TRBD2 | many | CASSQDLLAGSVYNEQFF | TGTGCCAGCAGCCAAGATTTACTAGCGGGATCTGTGTACAATGAGCAGTTCTTC
TRBJ2-1 | TRBV6-2/TRBV6-3 | TRBD2 | many | CASRLADSDNEQFF | TGTGCCAGCAGGCTAGCGGACTCCGACAATGAGCAGTTCTTC
TRBJ2-1 | TRBV29-1 | TRBD1 | many | CSVERGRNEQFF | TGCAGCGTTGAAAGGGGGCGGAATGAGCAGTTCTTC
TRBJ2-2 | TRBV11-2 | TRBD2 | many | CASSLDSGRNTGELFF | TGTGCCAGCAGCTTAGATAGCGGGAGAAACACCGGGGAGCTGTTTTTT
TRBJ2-5 | TRBV7-2 | TRBD2 | NA | CASSPGLAGGGETQYF | TGTGCCAGCAGCCCTGGGCTAGCGGGAGGTGGGGAGACCCAGTACTTC
TRBJ2-5 | TRBV7-2 | NA | many | CASRWGSGETQYF | TGTGCCAGCAGGTGGGGATCGGGGGAGACCCAGTACTTC
TRBJ1-2 | TRBV28 | TRBD1 | many | CASSFGTGEFYGYTF | TGTGCCAGCAGTTTTGGGACAGGGGAATTCTATGGCTACACCTTC
TRBJ2-7 | TRBV28 | NA | many | CASSLAGSSYEQYF | TGTGCCAGCAGTTTAGCCGGTAGCTCCTACGAGCAGTACTTC
TRBJ2-6 | TRBV5-1 | TRBD1 | many | CASSLGGTASGANVLTF | TGCGCCAGCAGCTTGGGGGGGACAGCCTCTGGGGCCAACGTCCTGACTTTC
TRBJ2-1 | TRBV20-1 | NA | many | CSATNFGGRGDNEQFF | TGCAGTGCTACCAACTTCGGAGGGAGAGGGGACAATGAGCAGTTCTTC
TRBJ2-1 | TRBV28 | TRBD1 | many | CASSFIQGAYNEQFF | TGTGCCAGCAGTTTTATCCAGGGGGCTTACAATGAGCAGTTCTTC
TRBJ2-1 | TRBV7-2 | TRBD2 | many | CASSLTSGMNNEQFF | TGTGCCAGCAGCTTGACTAGCGGGATGAACAATGAGCAGTTCTTC
TRBJ2-7 | TRBV27 | TRBD2 | NA | CASSLASGRPYEQYF | TGTGCCAGCAGTTTGGCTAGCGGGAGGCCCTACGAGCAGTACTTC
TRBJ1-4 | TRBV9 | NA | many | CASSPTRGAQNEKLFF | TGTGCCAGCAGCCCAACACGGGGGGCTCAAAATGAAAAACTGTTTTTT
TRBJ2-7 | TRBV5-1 | TRBD2 | few | CASRLTSSGSYEQYF | TGCGCCAGCCGCCTAACCTCTAGCGGGAGTTACGAGCAGTACTTC
TRBJ2-7 | TRBV10-2 | TRBD1 | many | CASSESATGSYEQYF | TGCGCCAGCAGTGAGTCGGCGACAGGGTCCTACGAGCAGTACTTC
TRBJ2-2 | TRBV24-1 | NA | many | CATSHRWGNTGELFF | TGTGCCACCAGTCACAGGTGGGGGAACACCGGGGAGCTGTTTTTT